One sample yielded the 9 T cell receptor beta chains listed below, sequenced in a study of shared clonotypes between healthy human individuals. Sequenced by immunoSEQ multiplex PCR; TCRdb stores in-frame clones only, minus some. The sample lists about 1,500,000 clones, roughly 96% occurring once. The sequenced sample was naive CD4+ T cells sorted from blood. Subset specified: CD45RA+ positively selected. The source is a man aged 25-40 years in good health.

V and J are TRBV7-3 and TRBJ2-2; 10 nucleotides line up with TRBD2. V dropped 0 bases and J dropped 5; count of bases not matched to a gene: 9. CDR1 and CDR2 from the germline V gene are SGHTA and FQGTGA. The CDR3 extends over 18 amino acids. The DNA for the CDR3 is TGTGCCAGCAGCTTAACGTCGGCTAGCGGGAGTAGGACCGGGGAGCTGTTTTTT. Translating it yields CASSLTSASGSRTGELFF.

CDR3 coding DNA: TGTGCCAGCAGCTTAACTGGGGATCCCTACGAGCAGTACTTC. Translation gives CASSLTGDPYEQYF. The rearrangement joins TRBV7-3 to TRBJ2-7; D gene unclear. CDR1 SGHTA and CDR2 FQGTGA come from the germline V gene. Trimming removed 0 bases at V and 2 bases at J, with 8 bases between. The CDR3 extends over 14 amino acids.

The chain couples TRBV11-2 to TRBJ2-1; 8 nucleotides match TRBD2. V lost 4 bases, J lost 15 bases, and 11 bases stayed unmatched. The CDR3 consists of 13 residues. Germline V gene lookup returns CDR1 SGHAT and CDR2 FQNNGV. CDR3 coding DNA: TGTGCCAGCAGCTCAATAACTAGCGGAAGTGGGTTCTTC. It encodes CASSSITSGSGFF.

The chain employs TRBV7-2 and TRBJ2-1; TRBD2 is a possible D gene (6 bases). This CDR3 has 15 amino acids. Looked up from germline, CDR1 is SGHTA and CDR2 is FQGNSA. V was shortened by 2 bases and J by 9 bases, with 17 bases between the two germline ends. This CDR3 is CASSLLRETQSEQFF. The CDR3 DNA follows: TGTGCCAGCAGCTTACTCCGGGAGACGCAAAGTGAGCAGTTCTTC.

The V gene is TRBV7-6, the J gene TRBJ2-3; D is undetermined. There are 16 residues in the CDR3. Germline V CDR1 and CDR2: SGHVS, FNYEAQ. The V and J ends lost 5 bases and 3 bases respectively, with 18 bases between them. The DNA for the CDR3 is TGTGCCAGCAGCGAAGACGGACCAGAAAGGACAGATACGCAGTATTTT. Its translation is CASSEDGPERTDTQYF.

CDR3 in amino acids: CASSQAAGTPTYEQYF. The CDR3 DNA is TGCGCCAGCAGCCAAGCAGCCGGGACCCCTACATACGAGCAGTACTTC. The chain uses TRBV4-3 and TRBJ2-7; the D gene could be TRBD1 or TRBD2 (5 bases each). CDR1 and CDR2 from the germline V gene are LGHNA and YSLEER. Trimming took off 1 base at V and 4 bases at J, with 17 bases between the two ends. The CDR3 totals 16 residues.

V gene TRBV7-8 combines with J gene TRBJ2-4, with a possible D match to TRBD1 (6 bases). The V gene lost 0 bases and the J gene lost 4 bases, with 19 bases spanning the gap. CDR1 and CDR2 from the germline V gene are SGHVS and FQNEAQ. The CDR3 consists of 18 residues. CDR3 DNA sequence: TGTGCCAGCAGCTTAGCGCATGTCTCCGGGCAGGGGAAAAACATTCAGTACTTC. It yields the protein CASSLAHVSGQGKNIQYF. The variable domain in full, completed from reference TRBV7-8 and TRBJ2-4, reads GAGVSQSPRYKVAKRGQDVALRCDPISGHVSLFWYQQALGQGPEFLTYFQNEAQLDKSGLPSDRFFAERPEGSVSTLKIQRTQQEDSAVYLCASSLAHVSGQGKNIQYFGAGTRLSVL.

The CDR3 nucleotides are TGTGCCATCAGTGAGCGACGGGGGACGCACACTGAAGCTTTCTTT. As protein: CAISERRGTHTEAFF. This sequence joins TRBV10-3 and TRBJ1-1, with D possibly being TRBD1 (5 bases). Trimming took off 2 bases at V and 3 bases at J, with 13 bases between the two ends. Germline values: CDR1 ENHRY, CDR2 SYGVKD. The CDR3 covers 15 residues.

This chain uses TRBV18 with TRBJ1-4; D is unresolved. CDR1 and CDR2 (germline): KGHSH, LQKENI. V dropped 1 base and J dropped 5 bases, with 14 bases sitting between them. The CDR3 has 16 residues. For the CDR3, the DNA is TGTGCCAGCTCACCACTTCAGCCCCTAAGGAATGAAAAACTGTTTTTT. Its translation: CASSPLQPLRNEKLFF. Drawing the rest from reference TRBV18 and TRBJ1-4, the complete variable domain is NAGVMQNPRHLVRRRGQEARLRCSPMKGHSHVYWYRQLPEEGLKFMVYLQKENIIDESGMPKERFSAEFPKEGPSILRIQQVVRGDSAAYFCASSPLQPLRNEKLFFGSGTQLSVL.